This T cell receptor (beta chain) was sequenced in a study of blood T cell repertoires in COVID-19. Study-wide context: T cells, B-cell-depleted T cells, or PBMCs supplied cDNA or gDNA.

The protocol was immunoSEQ multiplex PCR, while the TCRdb copy is restricted to in-frame clones and leaves out a portion. The top ten clones hold about 6.3% of a sample with 70,000 to 95,000 clones, about 92% of them seen once. Germline CDR1 is SEHNR and CDR2 is FQNEAQ (reference sequence). Trimming removed 2 bases from V and 10 bases from J; junction bases left unmatched: 3. The CDR3 is 14 amino acids. Sequencing used peripheral blood. The gene calls are TRBV7-9 and TRBJ1-6; TRBD1 aligns across 9 bases. The TCR comes from an older woman with active COVID-19. The CDR3 sequence is CASSLSTGGSPLHF. DNA of the CDR3: TGTGCCAGCAGCTTATCGACAGGGGGATCACCCCTCCACTTT.